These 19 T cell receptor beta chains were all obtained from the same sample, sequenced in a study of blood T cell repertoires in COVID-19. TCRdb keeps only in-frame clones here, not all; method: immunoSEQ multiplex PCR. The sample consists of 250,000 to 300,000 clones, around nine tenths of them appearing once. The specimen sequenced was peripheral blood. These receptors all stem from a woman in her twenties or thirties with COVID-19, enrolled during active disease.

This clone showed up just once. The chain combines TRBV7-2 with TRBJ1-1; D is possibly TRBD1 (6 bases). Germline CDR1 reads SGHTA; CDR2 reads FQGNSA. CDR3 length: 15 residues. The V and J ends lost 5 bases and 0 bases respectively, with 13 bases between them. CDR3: CASSGGGAMNTEAFF. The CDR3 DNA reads TGTGCCAGCAGCGGCGGGGGGGCGATGAACACTGAAGCTTTCTTT.

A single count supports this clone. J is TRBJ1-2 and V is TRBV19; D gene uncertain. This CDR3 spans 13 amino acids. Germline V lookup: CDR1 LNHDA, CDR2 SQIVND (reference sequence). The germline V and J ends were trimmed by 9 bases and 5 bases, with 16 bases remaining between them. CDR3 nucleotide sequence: TGTGCCAGCAGCGGCCCTCCGGGATATGGCTACACCTTC. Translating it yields CASSGPPGYGYTF.

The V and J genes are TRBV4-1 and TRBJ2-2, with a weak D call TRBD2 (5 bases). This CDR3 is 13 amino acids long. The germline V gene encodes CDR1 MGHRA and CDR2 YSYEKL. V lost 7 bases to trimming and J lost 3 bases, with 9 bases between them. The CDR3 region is CASTWEYTGELFF. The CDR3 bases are TGCGCCAGCACTTGGGAGTACACCGGGGAGCTGTTTTTT.

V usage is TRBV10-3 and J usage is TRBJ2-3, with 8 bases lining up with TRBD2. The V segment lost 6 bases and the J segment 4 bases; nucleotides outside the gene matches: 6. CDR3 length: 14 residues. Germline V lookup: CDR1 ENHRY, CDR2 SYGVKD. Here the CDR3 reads CAIRLAGASDTQYF. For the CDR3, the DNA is TGTGCCATCAGGCTAGCGGGTGCTTCAGATACGCAGTATTTT.

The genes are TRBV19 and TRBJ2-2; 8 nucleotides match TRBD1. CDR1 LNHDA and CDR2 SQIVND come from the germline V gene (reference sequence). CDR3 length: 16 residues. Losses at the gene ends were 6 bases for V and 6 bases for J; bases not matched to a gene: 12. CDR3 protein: CASRYQGAAVAGELFF. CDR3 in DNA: TGTGCCAGTAGATATCAGGGGGCGGCTGTGGCCGGGGAGCTGTTTTTT.

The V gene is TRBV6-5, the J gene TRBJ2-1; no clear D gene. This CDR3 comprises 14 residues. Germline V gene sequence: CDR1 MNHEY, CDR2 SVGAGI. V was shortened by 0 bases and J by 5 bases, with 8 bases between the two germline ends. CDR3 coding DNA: TGTGCCAGCAGTTACTCGATAACGGACAATGAGCAGTTCTTC. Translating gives CASSYSITDNEQFF.

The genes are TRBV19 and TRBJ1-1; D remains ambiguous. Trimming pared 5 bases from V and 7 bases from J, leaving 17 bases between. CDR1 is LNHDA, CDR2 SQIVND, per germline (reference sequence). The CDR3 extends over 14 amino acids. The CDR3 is CASSQREFPNEAFF. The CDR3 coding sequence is TGTGCCAGTAGTCAACGGGAGTTCCCGAATGAAGCTTTCTTT. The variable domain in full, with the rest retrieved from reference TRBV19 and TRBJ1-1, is DGGITQSPKYLFRKEGQNVTLSCEQNLNHDAMYWYRQDPGQGLRLIYYSQIVNDFQKGDIAEGYSVSREKKESFPLTVTSAQKNPTAFYLCASSQREFPNEAFFGQGTRLTVV.

CDR3 sequence reads: CASIQGGSYNEQFF. CDR3 nucleotides: TGTGCCAGCATACAGGGGGGGTCCTACAATGAGCAGTTCTTC. The chain employs TRBV28 and TRBJ2-1, with D possibly being TRBD1 (8 bases). Trimming took 7 bases from V and 1 from J, leaving 11 bases between them. CDR1 MDHEN and CDR2 SYDVKM come from the germline V gene. This CDR3 has 14 amino acids.

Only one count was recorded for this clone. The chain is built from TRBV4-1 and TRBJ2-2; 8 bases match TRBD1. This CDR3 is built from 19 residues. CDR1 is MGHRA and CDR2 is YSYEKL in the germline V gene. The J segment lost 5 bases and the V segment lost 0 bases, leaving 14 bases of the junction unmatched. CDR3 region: CASSQDKVWSGGQTGELFF. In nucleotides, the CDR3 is TGCGCCAGCAGCCAAGATAAGGTTTGGTCAGGGGGCCAAACCGGGGAGCTGTTTTTT.

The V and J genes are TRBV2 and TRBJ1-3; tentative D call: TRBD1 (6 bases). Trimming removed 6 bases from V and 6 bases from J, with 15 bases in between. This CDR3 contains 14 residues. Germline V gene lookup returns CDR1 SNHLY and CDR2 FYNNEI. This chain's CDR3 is CASRVDSGLNTIYF. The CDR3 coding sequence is TGTGCCAGCAGAGTGGACAGCGGTCTAAACACCATATATTTT. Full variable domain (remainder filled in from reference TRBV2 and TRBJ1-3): EPEVTQTPSHQVTQMGQEVILRCVPISNHLYFYWYRQILGQKVEFLVSFYNNEISEKSEIFDDQFSVERPDGSNFTLKIRSTKLEDSAMYFCASRVDSGLNTIYFGEGSWLTVV.

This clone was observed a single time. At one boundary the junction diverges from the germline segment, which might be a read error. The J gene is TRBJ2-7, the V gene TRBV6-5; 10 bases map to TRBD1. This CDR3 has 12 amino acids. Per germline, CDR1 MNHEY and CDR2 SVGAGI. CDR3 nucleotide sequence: TGTGCCAGCAGTACCCACTCCGGGACAGGGGTCTTC. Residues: CASSTHSGTGVF.

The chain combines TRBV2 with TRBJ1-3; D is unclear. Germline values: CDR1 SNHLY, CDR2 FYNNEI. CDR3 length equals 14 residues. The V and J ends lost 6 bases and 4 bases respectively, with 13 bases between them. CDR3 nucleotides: TGTGCCAGCAGAAACACGGGTAGCGGAAACACCATATATTTT. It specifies CASRNTGSGNTIYF.

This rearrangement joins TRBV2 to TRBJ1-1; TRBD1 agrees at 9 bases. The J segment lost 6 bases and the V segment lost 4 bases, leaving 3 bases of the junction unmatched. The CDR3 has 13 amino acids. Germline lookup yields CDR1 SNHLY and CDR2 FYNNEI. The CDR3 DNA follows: TGTGCCAGCAGTGTTGACAGGGGGGCTGAAGCTTTCTTT. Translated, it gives CASSVDRGAEAFF.

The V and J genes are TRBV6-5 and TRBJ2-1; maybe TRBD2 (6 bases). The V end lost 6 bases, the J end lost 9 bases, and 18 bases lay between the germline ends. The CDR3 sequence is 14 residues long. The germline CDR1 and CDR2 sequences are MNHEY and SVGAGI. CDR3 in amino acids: CASSDLRGVSEQFF. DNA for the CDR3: TGTGCCAGCAGCGACCTTCGCGGGGTGAGTGAGCAGTTCTTC.

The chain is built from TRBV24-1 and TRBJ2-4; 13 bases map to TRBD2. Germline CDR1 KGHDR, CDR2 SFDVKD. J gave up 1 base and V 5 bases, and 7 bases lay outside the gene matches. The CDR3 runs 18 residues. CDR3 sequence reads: CATSGTSGSKGAKNIQYF. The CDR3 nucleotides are TGTGCCACCAGTGGGACTAGCGGGAGCAAGGGGGCCAAAAACATTCAGTACTTC.

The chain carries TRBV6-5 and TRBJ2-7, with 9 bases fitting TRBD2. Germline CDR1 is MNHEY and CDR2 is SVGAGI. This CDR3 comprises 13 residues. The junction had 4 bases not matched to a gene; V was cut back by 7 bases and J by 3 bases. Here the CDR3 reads CASTKREDYEQYF. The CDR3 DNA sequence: TGTGCCAGCACTAAGCGGGAGGACTACGAGCAGTACTTC.

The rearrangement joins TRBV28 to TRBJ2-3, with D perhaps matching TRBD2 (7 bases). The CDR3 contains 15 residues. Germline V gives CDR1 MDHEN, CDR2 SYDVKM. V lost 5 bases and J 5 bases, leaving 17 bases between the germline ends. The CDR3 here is CASSPGRGAEDTQYF. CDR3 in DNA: TGTGCCAGCAGTCCCGGTCGGGGGGCTGAAGATACGCAGTATTTT.

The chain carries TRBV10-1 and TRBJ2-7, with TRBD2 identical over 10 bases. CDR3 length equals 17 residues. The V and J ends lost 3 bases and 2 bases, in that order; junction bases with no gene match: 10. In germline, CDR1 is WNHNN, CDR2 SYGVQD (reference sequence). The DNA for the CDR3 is TGCGCCAGCAGTGAAGCCCCAGCGGGAGGGTCTACCTACGAGCAGTACTTC. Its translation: CASSEAPAGGSTYEQYF.

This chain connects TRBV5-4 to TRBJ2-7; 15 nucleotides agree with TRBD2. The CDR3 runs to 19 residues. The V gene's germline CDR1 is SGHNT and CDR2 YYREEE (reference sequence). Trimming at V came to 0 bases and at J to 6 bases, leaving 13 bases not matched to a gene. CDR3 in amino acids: CASSLAGLAGGPPSGEQYF. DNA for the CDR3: TGTGCCAGCAGCTTGGCCGGACTAGCGGGAGGGCCTCCGTCGGGCGAGCAGTACTTC.